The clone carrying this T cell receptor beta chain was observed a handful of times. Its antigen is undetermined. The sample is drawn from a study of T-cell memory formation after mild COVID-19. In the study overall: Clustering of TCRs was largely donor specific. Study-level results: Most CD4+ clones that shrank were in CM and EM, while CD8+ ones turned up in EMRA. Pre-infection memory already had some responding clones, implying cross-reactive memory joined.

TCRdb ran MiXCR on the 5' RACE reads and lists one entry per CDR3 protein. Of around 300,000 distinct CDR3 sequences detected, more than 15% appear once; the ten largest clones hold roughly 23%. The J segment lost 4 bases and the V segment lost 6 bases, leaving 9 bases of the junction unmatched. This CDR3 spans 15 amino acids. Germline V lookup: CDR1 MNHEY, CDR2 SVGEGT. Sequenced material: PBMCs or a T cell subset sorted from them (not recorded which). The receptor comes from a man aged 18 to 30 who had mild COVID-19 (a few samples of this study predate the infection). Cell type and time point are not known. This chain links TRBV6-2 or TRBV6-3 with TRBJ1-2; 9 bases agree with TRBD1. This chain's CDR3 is CASRPTGGKSYGYTF. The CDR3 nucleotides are TGTGCCAGCAGGCCAACAGGGGGCAAGAGCTATGGCTACACCTTC.